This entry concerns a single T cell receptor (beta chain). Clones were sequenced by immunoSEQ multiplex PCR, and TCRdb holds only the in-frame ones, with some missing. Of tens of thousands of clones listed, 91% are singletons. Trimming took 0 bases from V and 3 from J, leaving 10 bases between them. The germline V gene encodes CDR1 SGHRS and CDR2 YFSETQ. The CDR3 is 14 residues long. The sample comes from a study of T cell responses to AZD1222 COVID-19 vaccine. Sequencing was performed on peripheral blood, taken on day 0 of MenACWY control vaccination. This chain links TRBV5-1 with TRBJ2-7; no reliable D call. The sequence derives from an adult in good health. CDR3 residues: CASSLAGSVYEQYF. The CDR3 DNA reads TGCGCCAGCAGCTTGGCCGGTTCTGTCTACGAGCAGTACTTC.